The entry below gives a single TCR beta chain sequence along with its context. The data originate from a study of control samples from healthy donors and cancer patients. This CDR3 region has 13 residues. V lost 7 bases to trimming and J lost 0 bases, with 10 bases between them. Germline-derived CDR1 and CDR2 are SQVTM and ANQGSEA. Method: immunoSEQ multiplex PCR; TCRdb's copy keeps in-frame clones and lacks some. Of under 200,000 clones detected, 80% to 95% appear once; the ten largest clones hold roughly 0.7%. Sequenced material: blood. The sequence was obtained from a woman aged 25-40 years in good health. The rearrangement links TRBV29-1 to TRBJ1-3; D is possibly TRBD1 (6 bases). CDR3 bases: TGCAGCGGACTGACAGGCTCTGGAAACACCATATATTTT. This sequence encodes CSGLTGSGNTIYF.